This TCR beta chain was captured by sequencing in a study of cytomegalovirus exposure and HLA in healthy donors. Germline CDR1 reads SGHTA; CDR2 reads FQGTGA. V was trimmed by 5 bases and J by 9 bases, leaving 15 bases between them. The CDR3 has 13 residues. Primers: 60 Vbeta forward and 13 Jbeta reverse. Here immunoSEQ multiplex PCR was the method, and the copy in TCRdb shows in-frame clones only, minus some. The profile covers about 160,000 clones, with roughly 71% appearing a single time and just under 3% taken by the ten largest. This chain links TRBV7-3 with TRBJ2-3; possibly TRBD2 for D (7 bases). This receptor was taken from a woman aged 50 to 60 in good health and CMV-seropositive. Sequenced sample: PBMCs. CDR3 bases: TGTGCCAGCAGCCCCTCTGAGGGGGGGACGCAGTATTTT. It codes for CASSPSEGGTQYF.